This TCR beta chain was obtained from a study of blood T cells in healthy people across ages. The individuals who served as donors were healthy Caucasians living in Russia, aged roughly 6 to 100. Through a sample-barcoded 5' primer and a J-beta primer mix, a second PCR was run for roughly 6 to 12 cycles. Each single sample gave us at least 2.5 million CDR3-containing paired-end reads. MiXCR, applied by TCRdb to the 5' RACE reads, yields one record per CDR3 protein. The table lists 590,000 or so distinct CDR3 sequences, less than 35% of them singletons, with approximately 14% in the top ten. This clonotype has ten or more counts. This receptor was obtained from an elderly woman in good health. Source material: blood.

CDR3 amino acids: CASSRSLGASGANVLTF. The CDR3, as DNA: TGCGCCAGCAGTAGGTCATTGGGCGCCTCTGGGGCCAACGTCCTGACTTTC. This chain uses TRBV10-1 with TRBJ2-6; D is unclear. The ends were cut back, 5 bases at V and 0 bases at J, with 14 bases in the middle. The germline V gene encodes CDR1 WNHNN and CDR2 SYGVQD (reference sequence). This CDR3 spans 17 amino acids.